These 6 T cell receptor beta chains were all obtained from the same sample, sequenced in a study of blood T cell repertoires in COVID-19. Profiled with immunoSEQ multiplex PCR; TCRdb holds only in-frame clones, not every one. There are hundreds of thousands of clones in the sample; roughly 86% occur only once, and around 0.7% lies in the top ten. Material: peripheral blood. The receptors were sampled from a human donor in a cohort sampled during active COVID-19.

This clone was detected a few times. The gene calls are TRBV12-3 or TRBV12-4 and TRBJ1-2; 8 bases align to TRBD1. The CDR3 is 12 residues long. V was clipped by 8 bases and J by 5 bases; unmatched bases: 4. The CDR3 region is CASSGGGYGYTF. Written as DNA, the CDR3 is TGTGCCAGCTCAGGGGGCGGGTATGGCTACACCTTC.

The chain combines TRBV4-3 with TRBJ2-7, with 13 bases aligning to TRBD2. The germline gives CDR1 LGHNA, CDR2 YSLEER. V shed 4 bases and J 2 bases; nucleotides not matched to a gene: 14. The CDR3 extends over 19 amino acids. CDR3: CASSLTQGAGTSGTYEQYF. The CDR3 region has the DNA TGCGCCAGCAGCCTCACACAGGGGGCTGGGACTAGCGGGACCTACGAGCAGTACTTC.

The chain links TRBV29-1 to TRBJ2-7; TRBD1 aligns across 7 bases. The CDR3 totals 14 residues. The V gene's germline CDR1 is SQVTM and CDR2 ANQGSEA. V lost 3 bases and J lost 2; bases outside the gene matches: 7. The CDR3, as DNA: TGCAGCGTTGAGGGACAGCAACCCCCCTACGAGCAGTACTTC. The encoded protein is CSVEGQQPPYEQYF.

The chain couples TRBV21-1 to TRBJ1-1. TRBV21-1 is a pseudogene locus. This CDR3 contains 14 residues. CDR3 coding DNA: TGTGCCAGCAGCGCGGGGGACATAAACACTGAAGCTTTCTTT. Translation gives CASSAGDINTEAFF.

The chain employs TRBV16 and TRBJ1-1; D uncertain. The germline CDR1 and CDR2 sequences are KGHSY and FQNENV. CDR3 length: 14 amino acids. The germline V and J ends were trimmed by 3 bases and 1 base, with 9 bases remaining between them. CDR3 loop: CASSHEATNTEAFF. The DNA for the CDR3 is TGTGCCAGCAGCCACGAGGCAACGAACACTGAAGCTTTCTTT. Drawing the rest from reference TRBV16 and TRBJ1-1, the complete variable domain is GEEVAQTPKHLVRGEGQKAKLYCAPIKGHSYVFWYQQVLKNEFKFLISFQNENVFDETGMPKERFSAKCLPNSPCSLEIQATKLEDSAVYFCASSHEATNTEAFFGQGTRLTVV.

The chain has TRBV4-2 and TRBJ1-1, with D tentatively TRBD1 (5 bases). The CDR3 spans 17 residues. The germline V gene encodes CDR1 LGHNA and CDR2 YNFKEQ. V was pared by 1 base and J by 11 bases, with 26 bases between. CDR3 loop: CASSQGDLGVFGDGAFF. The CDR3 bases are TGTGCCAGCAGCCAAGGGGACTTAGGGGTATTCGGAGATGGTGCTTTCTTT.